These 16 T cell receptor beta chains share one sample of origin, sequenced in a study of blood T cell repertoires in COVID-19. Data came from immunoSEQ multiplex PCR; TCRdb stores just in-frame clones and leaves some out. The data show approximately 210,000 clones, 80% to 90% seen once. The sample was peripheral blood. These TCRs come from a man between 45 and 60 years old with COVID-19, enrolled during active disease.

The chain joins TRBV19 to TRBJ2-7, with 12 positions matching TRBD1. Germline V lookup: CDR1 LNHDA, CDR2 SQIVND (reference sequence). The CDR3 length is 16 residues. V shed 5 bases and J 3 bases; nucleotides not matched to a gene: 8. Here the CDR3 reads CASSLVGQGAYYEQYF. As DNA, the CDR3 is TGTGCCAGTAGTCTTGTGGGACAGGGGGCCTACTACGAGCAGTACTTC.

The chain employs TRBV7-2 and TRBJ2-7, with TRBD1 as a possible D gene (5 bases). The CDR3 length is 15 residues. Per the germline V gene, CDR1 is SGHTA and CDR2 is FQGNSA. Trimming took off 2 bases at V and 2 bases at J, with 13 bases between the two ends. For the CDR3, the DNA is TGTGCCAGCAGCTTAAGTACGCAGGGTCCCTACGAGCAGTACTTC. It codes for CASSLSTQGPYEQYF.

The chain is built from TRBV5-1 and TRBJ2-1; possibly TRBD1 for D (5 bases). The CDR3 spans 13 residues. CDR1 is SGHRS and CDR2 is YFSETQ in the germline V gene. Trimming took off 4 bases at V and 15 bases at J, with 20 bases between the two ends. This CDR3 reads CASSPGLMQGSFF. The CDR3 coding sequence is TGCGCCAGCAGCCCCGGGTTGATGCAGGGTTCGTTCTTC.

The J gene is TRBJ1-2, the V gene TRBV7-2; D is unclear. CDR1 and CDR2 (germline): SGHTA, FQGNSA. Trimming took off 2 bases at V and 0 bases at J, with 13 bases between the two ends. This CDR3 spans 16 amino acids. CDR3 protein: CASSLSWGGANYGYTF. The DNA for the CDR3 is TGTGCCAGCAGCTTATCCTGGGGAGGAGCTAACTATGGCTACACCTTC.

The gene calls are TRBV7-9 and TRBJ1-4, with 9 bases matching TRBD1. The junction had 5 bases not matched to a gene; V was cut back by 5 bases and J by 4 bases. This CDR3 has 15 residues. Germline-derived CDR1 and CDR2 are SEHNR and FQNEAQ (reference sequence). CDR3 sequence (DNA): TGTGCCAGCAGCAGAGGGACAGGGAATAATGAAAAACTGTTTTTT. It encodes CASSRGTGNNEKLFF.

This clone was seen once. The chain links TRBV7-2 to TRBJ2-5, with TRBD1 matching 10 bases. CDR3 size: 15 residues. CDR1 is SGHTA, CDR2 FQGNSA, per germline. V dropped 5 bases and J dropped 7; count of bases not matched to a gene: 10. CDR3 protein: CASSPRQGAGGTQYF. For the CDR3, the DNA is TGTGCCAGCAGCCCCCGACAGGGGGCGGGGGGGACCCAGTACTTC.

A single count supports this clone. The CDR3 DNA follows: TGTGCCAGTAGTATTTCAACTCAGGGGGCGGCCACTAACTATGGCTACACCTTC. Translated: CASSISTQGAATNYGYTF. J is TRBJ1-2 and V is TRBV19, with 8 bases that match TRBD1. The CDR3 contains 18 residues. The V and J ends lost 3 bases and 0 bases, in that order; junction bases with no gene match: 12. Germline CDR1 is LNHDA and CDR2 is SQIVND (reference sequence).

This clone was detected a few times. This chain uses TRBV29-1 with TRBJ1-1; TRBD1 aligns across 7 bases. Germline CDR1 and CDR2: SQVTM and ANQGSEA. V shed 5 bases and J 0 bases; nucleotides not matched to a gene: 3. CDR3 length: 13 residues. The chain's CDR3 is CSVTQGMNTEAFF. As DNA, the CDR3 is TGCAGCGTTACACAGGGGATGAACACTGAAGCTTTCTTT.

About this clone: Sequence at one end of the junction differs from germline and may be a read error. This sequence joins TRBV7-7 and TRBJ2-7, with TRBD1 identical over 8 bases. Germline CDR1 SSHAT, CDR2 FNYEAQ (reference sequence). The CDR3 has 15 residues. The CDR3 nucleotides read TGTGCTAGCAGCTTAGGGACAGGTGAGACCTACGAGCAGTACTTC. This gives the protein CASSLGTGETYEQYF. The variable domain in full, with the rest retrieved from reference TRBV7-7 and TRBJ2-7, is GAGVSQSPRYKVTKRGQDVTLRCDPISSHATLYWYQQALGQGPEFLTYFNYEAQPDKSGLPSDRFSAERPEGSISTLTIQRTEQRDSAMYRCASSLGTGETYEQYFGPGTRLTVT.

In DNA, the CDR3 is TGTGCCAGCAGCCCCGACAGGGGTGGGGATTCAGATACGCAGTATTTT. It codes for CASSPDRGGDSDTQYF. The genes are TRBV3-1 (or the pseudogene TRBV3-2) and TRBJ2-3; 8 nucleotides match TRBD1. The ends lost 4 bases at V and 4 bases at J; junction bases unmatched: 10. The CDR3 has 16 residues. CDR1 is LGHDT, CDR2 YNNKEL, per germline (reference sequence).

This chain joins TRBV4-1 and TRBJ1-5; D possibly corresponds to TRBD1 (5 bases). Trimming took 0 bases from V and 5 from J, leaving 11 bases between them. Germline V lookup: CDR1 MGHRA, CDR2 YSYEKL. The CDR3 spans 15 residues. CDR3 region: CASSQDRGFHQPQHF. DNA for the CDR3: TGCGCCAGCAGCCAAGATAGGGGATTTCATCAGCCCCAGCATTTT.

The DNA for the CDR3 is TGTGCCAGCTCACCTACTACGACCTTAACCTACGAGCAGTACTTC. This gives the protein CASSPTTTLTYEQYF. The genes are TRBV18 and TRBJ2-7; D not certain. The CDR3 is 15 amino acids. Trimming left V 3 bases short and J 2 bases short, with 14 bases between. Germline V gives CDR1 KGHSH, CDR2 LQKENI.

The chain has TRBV30 and TRBJ1-1; TRBD1 agrees at 9 bases. Germline V lookup: CDR1 GTSNPN, CDR2 SVGIG (reference sequence). V lost 8 bases and J lost 3; bases outside the gene matches: 16. The CDR3 is 16 residues long. The CDR3: CAGTGFHGLLDTEAFF. The CDR3 coding sequence is TGTGCCGGGACAGGGTTCCATGGGCTATTGGACACTGAAGCTTTCTTT. Combining the CDR3 with reference TRBV30 and TRBJ1-1 gives the whole variable domain SQTIHQWPATLVQPVGSPLSLECTVEGTSNPNLYWYRQAAGRGLQLLFYSVGIGQISSEVPQNLSASRPQDRQFILSSKKLLLSDSGFYLCAGTGFHGLLDTEAFFGQGTRLTVV.

The rearrangement uses TRBV19 and TRBJ1-2; no clear D gene. Trimming stripped 8 bases from V and 2 bases from J, with 12 bases between. CDR3 size: 13 residues. The germline CDR1 and CDR2 sequences are LNHDA and SQIVND (reference sequence). CDR3 amino acids: CASGSWANYGYTF. Written as DNA, the CDR3 is TGTGCCAGTGGGTCGTGGGCGAACTATGGCTACACCTTC.

V and J are TRBV2 and TRBJ1-5, with D unresolved. The CDR3 has 14 residues. Trimming removed 6 bases from V and 3 bases from J, with 12 bases in between. In germline, CDR1 is SNHLY, CDR2 FYNNEI. The CDR3 loop reads CASRLGSNNQPQHF. DNA of the CDR3: TGTGCCAGCAGGTTGGGGAGTAACAATCAGCCCCAGCATTTT.

This rearrangement joins TRBV27 to TRBJ2-7; D remains ambiguous. Germline V gene lookup returns CDR1 MNHEY and CDR2 SMNVEV (reference sequence). V gave up 5 bases and J gave up 0 bases, with 11 bases separating them. The CDR3 sequence is 14 residues long. CDR3 coding DNA: TGTGCCAGCAGTCGCTCGCCTAGCTCCTACGAGCAGTACTTC. It codes for CASSRSPSSYEQYF.